This entry concerns a single TCR beta chain. The sample comes from a study of CD8 T cells in ankylosing spondylitis. Researchers built TCR beta libraries using quantitative 5'-RACE with molecular barcodes. TCRdb processed the 5' RACE reads anew with MiXCR; each CDR3 protein has one entry. The profile covers some 200,000 distinct CDR3 sequences, with over 10% appearing a single time and 15% to 20% taken by the ten largest. Sample: blood, either unsorted or a sorted T cell fraction (not recorded which). The clonotype originates from a male donor with ankylosing spondylitis or in good health (not recorded which).

The CDR3: CASSLVFISGDANTGELFF. For the CDR3, the DNA is TGCGCCAGCAGCCTAGTATTCATCAGCGGTGACGCGAACACCGGGGAGCTGTTTTTT. The rearrangement joins TRBV4-1 to TRBJ2-2; possible D gene TRBD2, 5 bases. Per the germline V gene, CDR1 is MGHRA and CDR2 is YSYEKL. The CDR3 is made up of 19 amino acids. V was clipped by 4 bases and J by 0 bases, with 21 bases between them.